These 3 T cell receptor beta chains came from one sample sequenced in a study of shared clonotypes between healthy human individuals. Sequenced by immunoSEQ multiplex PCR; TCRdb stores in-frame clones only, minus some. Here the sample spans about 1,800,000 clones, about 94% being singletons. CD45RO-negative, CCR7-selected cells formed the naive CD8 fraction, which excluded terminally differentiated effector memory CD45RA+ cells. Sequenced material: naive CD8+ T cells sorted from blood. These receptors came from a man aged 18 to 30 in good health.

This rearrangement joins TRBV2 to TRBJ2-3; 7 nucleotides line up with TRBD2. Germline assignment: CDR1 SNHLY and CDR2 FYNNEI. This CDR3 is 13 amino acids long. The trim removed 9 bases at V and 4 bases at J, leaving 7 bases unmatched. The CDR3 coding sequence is TGTGCCAGTCTTGGGGAGGGGTCAGATACGCAGTATTTT. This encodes CASLGEGSDTQYF.

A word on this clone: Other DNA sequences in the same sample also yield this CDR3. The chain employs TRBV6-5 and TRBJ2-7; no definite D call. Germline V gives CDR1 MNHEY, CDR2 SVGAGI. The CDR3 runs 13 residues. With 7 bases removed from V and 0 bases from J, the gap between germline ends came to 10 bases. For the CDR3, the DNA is TGTGCCAGCACCCCGGTTGGCTCCTACGAGCAGTACTTC. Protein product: CASTPVGSYEQYF.

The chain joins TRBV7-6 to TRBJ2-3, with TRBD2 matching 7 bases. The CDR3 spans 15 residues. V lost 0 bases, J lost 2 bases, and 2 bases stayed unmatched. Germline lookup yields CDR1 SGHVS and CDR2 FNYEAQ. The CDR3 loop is CASSLAGGATDTQYF. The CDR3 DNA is TGTGCCAGCAGCTTAGCGGGAGGGGCCACAGATACGCAGTATTTT.